Presented here are 18 T cell receptor beta chains from one specimen sequenced in a study of blood T cell repertoires in COVID-19. TCRdb's copy holds only in-frame clones and misses some; the assay was immunoSEQ multiplex PCR. This table has roughly 240,000 clones, 86% appearing once. Sequenced sample: peripheral blood. The receptors stem from a young man with active or convalescent COVID-19.

The V gene is TRBV11-2, the J gene TRBJ2-7; 8 positions agree with TRBD1. Germline CDR1 is SGHAT and CDR2 is FQNNGV. With 6 bases clipped from V and 2 bases from J, the junction kept 6 bases outside the gene matches. This CDR3 region has 14 residues. CDR3: CASSPGTGPYEQYF. The CDR3, as DNA: TGTGCCAGCAGTCCCGGGACAGGTCCCTACGAGCAGTACTTC.

This chain uses TRBV2 with TRBJ2-5; TRBD1 aligns across 7 bases. This CDR3 has 17 residues. In germline, CDR1 is SNHLY, CDR2 FYNNEI. Losses at the gene ends were 5 bases for V and 7 bases for J; bases not matched to a gene: 19. CDR3 amino acids: CASSPPRRDRADGTQYF. DNA for the CDR3: TGTGCCAGCAGTCCCCCCCGGAGAGACAGGGCGGATGGGACCCAGTACTTC.

This clone was recorded only once. The rearrangement links TRBV5-6 to TRBJ2-7, with D perhaps TRBD2 (6 bases). V lost 3 bases to trimming and J lost 1 base, with 11 bases between them. Germline CDR1 SGHDT, CDR2 YYEEEE. CDR3 length: 14 residues. The CDR3, as DNA: TGTGCCAGCAGCTCTTCCGGGACTTCCTACGAGCAGTACTTC. It encodes CASSSSGTSYEQYF.

The chain has TRBV27 and TRBJ2-7, with 9 positions matching TRBD1. Per germline, CDR1 MNHEY and CDR2 SMNVEV (reference sequence). Germline trimming cut 2 bases from V and 4 bases from J; bases unmatched to any gene: 3. The length of the CDR3 is 14 residues. The CDR3 reads CASSLAGQGYEQYF. The CDR3 coding sequence is TGTGCCAGCAGTTTAGCGGGACAGGGATACGAGCAGTACTTC.

This chain connects TRBV12-3 or TRBV12-4 to TRBJ1-2, with D possibly being TRBD1 (5 bases). This CDR3 spans 13 amino acids. Between the trimmed V and J ends, which lost 6 bases and 3 bases, there was a span of 11 bases. The CDR3 reads CASSQGVDYGYTF. The CDR3 DNA sequence: TGTGCCAGCAGCCAAGGGGTGGACTATGGCTACACCTTC.

The CDR3 sequence is CASSLLGAQDEQYF. CDR3 DNA sequence: TGTGCCAGCAGCCTACTGGGGGCGCAGGACGAGCAGTACTTC. V usage is TRBV6-6 and J usage is TRBJ2-7, with D perhaps matching TRBD1 (6 bases). CDR3 size: 14 residues. The V and J ends lost 6 bases and 5 bases respectively, with 17 bases between them. Germline CDR1 reads MNHNY; CDR2 reads SVGAGI (reference sequence).

The chain carries TRBV7-3 and TRBJ2-1; D remains unclear. This CDR3 has 13 residues. V was clipped by 4 bases and J by 6 bases, with 10 bases between them. Germline V gene sequence: CDR1 SGHTA, CDR2 FQGTGA. The DNA of the CDR3 is TGTGCCAGCAGCTCCTCACGTAGCAATGAGCAGTTCTTC. Protein product: CASSSSRSNEQFF. The full variable domain, completed using reference TRBV7-3 and TRBJ2-1, is GAGVSQTPSNKVTEKGKYVELRCDPISGHTALYWYRQSLGQGPEFLIYFQGTGAADDSGLPNDRFFAVRPEGSVSTLKIQRTERGDSAVYLCASSSSRSNEQFFGPGTRLTVL.

This clone was counted a single time. The chain is built from TRBV3-1 (or the pseudogene TRBV3-2) and TRBJ1-2; D gene ambiguous. Trimming pared 2 bases from V and 2 bases from J, leaving 12 bases between. The germline CDR1 and CDR2 sequences are LGHDT and YNNKEL (reference sequence). The CDR3 is 15 amino acids. CDR3 in amino acids: CASSQNGAQNYGYTF. CDR3 nucleotides: TGTGCCAGCAGCCAAAATGGAGCGCAGAACTATGGCTACACCTTC.

The rearrangement joins TRBV29-1 to TRBJ1-6; D might be TRBD1 (5 bases). Trimming left V 7 bases short and J 5 bases short, with 15 bases between. CDR1 and CDR2 from the germline V gene are SQVTM and ANQGSEA. CDR3 length: 14 amino acids. As DNA, the CDR3 is TGCAGCGCAAAAATGGGGCCTAATAATTCACCCCTCCACTTT. This sequence encodes CSAKMGPNNSPLHF.

This clone was seen only a few times. As DNA, the CDR3 is TGTGCTAGTTGCCCGGGACAAAGAAATGAAAAACTGTTTTTT. It codes for CASCPGQRNEKLFF. The rearrangement joins TRBV12-5 to TRBJ1-4; TRBD1 might be the D (6 bases). The V gene lost 8 bases and the J gene lost 5 bases, with 15 bases spanning the gap. CDR3 length: 14 residues. Germline CDR1 LGHNT, CDR2 FRNRAP.

This clone was recorded a few times. The chain's CDR3 is CSVGRGREVFF. The CDR3 nucleotides are TGCAGCGTTGGTAGGGGGCGCGAGGTGTTTTTT. The V call is TRBV29-1, the J call TRBJ1-4, with 7 bases identical to TRBD1. The CDR3 runs 11 residues. The ends lost 4 bases at V and 15 bases at J; junction bases unmatched: 8. The germline CDR1 and CDR2 sequences are SQVTM and ANQGSEA.

This sequence joins TRBV18 and TRBJ1-2; the D gene is possibly TRBD1 (5 bases). Trimming stripped 3 bases from V and 3 bases from J, with 17 bases between. CDR3 length: 16 residues. The germline CDR1 and CDR2 sequences are KGHSH and LQKENI. CDR3 sequence reads: CASSPLRDSEYYGYTF. The CDR3 nucleotides read TGTGCCAGCTCACCGCTCCGGGACTCAGAGTACTATGGCTACACCTTC.

In its sample, this clone was seen a few times. The CDR3 loop is CASRTIEGDTGELFF. The CDR3 DNA reads as TGTGCCAGTCGAACGATCGAGGGCGACACCGGGGAGCTGTTTTTT. V usage is TRBV19 and J usage is TRBJ2-2; D is possibly TRBD2 (5 bases). V lost 8 bases and J 3 bases, leaving 16 bases between the germline ends. CDR3 length equals 15 residues. The germline V gene has CDR1 LNHDA and CDR2 SQIVND (reference sequence).

The chain employs TRBV30 and TRBJ2-3; tentatively, D is TRBD1 (6 bases). The CDR3 is made up of 12 amino acids. Per germline, CDR1 GTSNPN and CDR2 SVGIG (reference sequence). V shed 3 bases and J shed 9 bases, with 13 bases lying between them. The CDR3 DNA is TGTGCCTGGAGCAGAATACAGGGAACGCAGTATTTT. Translation gives CAWSRIQGTQYF.

This chain uses TRBV5-5 with TRBJ2-7; 9 nucleotides match TRBD1. The germline V gene has CDR1 SGHKS and CDR2 YYEKEE (reference sequence). The CDR3 totals 15 residues. The junction had 9 bases not matched to a gene; V was cut back by 4 bases and J by 4 bases. CDR3 protein: CASSLQGTGTYEQYF. CDR3 in DNA: TGTGCCAGCAGCCTACAAGGGACAGGGACGTACGAGCAGTACTTC.

V usage is TRBV6-5 and J usage is TRBJ1-2; D remains ambiguous. Germline CDR1 is MNHEY and CDR2 is SVGAGI. This CDR3 region has 13 residues. The V gene lost 7 bases and the J gene lost 3 bases, with 12 bases spanning the gap. Here the CDR3 reads CASTPSSDYGYTF. In nucleotides, the CDR3 is TGTGCCAGCACCCCTTCGAGTGACTATGGCTACACCTTC.

The rearrangement uses TRBV28 and TRBJ1-2; 8 bases fit TRBD1. CDR3 size: 13 residues. J gave up 4 bases and V 3 bases, and 1 base lay outside the gene matches. The germline V gene encodes CDR1 MDHEN and CDR2 SYDVKM. The CDR3 sequence is CASSLTGVYGYTF. The CDR3 DNA follows: TGTGCCAGCAGTTTGACAGGGGTCTATGGCTACACCTTC.

The chain recombines TRBV11-3 with TRBJ1-1; 7 bases align to TRBD1. Germline CDR1 and CDR2: SGHNT and YENEEA. V lost 3 bases to trimming and J lost 0 bases; unmatched junction nucleotides: 10. The CDR3 is 17 residues long. This chain's CDR3 is CASSLGGFDRVNTEAFF. For the CDR3, the DNA is TGTGCCAGCAGCTTGGGGGGCTTCGACAGGGTGAACACTGAAGCTTTCTTT.